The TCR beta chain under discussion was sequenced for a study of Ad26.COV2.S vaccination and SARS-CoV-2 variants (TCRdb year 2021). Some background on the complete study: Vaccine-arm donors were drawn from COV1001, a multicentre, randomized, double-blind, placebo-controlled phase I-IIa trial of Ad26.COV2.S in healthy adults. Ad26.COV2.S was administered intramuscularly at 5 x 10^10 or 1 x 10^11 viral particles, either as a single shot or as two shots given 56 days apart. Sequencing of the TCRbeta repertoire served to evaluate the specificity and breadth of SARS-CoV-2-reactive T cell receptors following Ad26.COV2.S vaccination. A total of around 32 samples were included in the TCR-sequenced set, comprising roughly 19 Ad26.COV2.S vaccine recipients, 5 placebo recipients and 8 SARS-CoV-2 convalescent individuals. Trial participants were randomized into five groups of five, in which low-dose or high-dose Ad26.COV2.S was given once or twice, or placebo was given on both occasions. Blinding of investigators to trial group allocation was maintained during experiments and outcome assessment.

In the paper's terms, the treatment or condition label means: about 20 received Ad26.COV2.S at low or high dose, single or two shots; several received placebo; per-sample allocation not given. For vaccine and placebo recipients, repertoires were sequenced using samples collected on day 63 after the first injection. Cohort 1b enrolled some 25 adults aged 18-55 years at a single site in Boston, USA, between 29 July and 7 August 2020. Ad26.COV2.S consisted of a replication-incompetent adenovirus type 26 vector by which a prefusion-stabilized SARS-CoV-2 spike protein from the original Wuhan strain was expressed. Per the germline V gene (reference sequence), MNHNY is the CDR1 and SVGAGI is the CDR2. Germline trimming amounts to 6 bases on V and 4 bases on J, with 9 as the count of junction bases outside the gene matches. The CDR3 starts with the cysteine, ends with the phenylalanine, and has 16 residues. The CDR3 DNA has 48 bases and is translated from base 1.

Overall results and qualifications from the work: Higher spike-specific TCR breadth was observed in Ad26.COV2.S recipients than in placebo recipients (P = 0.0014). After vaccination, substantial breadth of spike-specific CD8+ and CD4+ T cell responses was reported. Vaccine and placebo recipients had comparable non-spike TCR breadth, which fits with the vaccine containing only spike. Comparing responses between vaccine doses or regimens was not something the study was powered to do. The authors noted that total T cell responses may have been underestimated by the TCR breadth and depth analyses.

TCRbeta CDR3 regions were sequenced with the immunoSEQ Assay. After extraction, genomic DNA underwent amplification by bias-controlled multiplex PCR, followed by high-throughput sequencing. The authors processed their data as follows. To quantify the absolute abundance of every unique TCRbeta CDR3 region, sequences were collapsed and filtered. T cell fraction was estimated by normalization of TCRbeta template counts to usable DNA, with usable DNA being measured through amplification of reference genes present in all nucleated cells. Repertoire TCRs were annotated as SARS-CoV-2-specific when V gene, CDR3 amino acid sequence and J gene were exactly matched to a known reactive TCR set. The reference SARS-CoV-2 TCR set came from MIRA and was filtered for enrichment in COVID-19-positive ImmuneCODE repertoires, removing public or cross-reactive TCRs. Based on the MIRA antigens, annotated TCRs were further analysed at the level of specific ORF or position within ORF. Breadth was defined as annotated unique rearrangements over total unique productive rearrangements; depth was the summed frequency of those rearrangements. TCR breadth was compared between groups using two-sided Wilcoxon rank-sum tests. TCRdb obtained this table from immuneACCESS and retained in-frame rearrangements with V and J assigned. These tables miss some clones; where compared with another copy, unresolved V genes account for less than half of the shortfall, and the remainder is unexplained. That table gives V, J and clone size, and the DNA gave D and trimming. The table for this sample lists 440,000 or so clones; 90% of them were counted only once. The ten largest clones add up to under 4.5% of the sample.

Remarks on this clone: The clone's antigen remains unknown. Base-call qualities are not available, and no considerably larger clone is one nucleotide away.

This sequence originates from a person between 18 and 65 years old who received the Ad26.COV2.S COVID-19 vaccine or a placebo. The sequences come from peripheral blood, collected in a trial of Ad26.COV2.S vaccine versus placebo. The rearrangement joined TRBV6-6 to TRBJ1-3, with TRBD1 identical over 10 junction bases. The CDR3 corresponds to CASSRGQGDWGNTIYF. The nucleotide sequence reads TGTGCCAGCAGCCGAGGACAGGGGGATTGGGGAAACACCATATATTTT.